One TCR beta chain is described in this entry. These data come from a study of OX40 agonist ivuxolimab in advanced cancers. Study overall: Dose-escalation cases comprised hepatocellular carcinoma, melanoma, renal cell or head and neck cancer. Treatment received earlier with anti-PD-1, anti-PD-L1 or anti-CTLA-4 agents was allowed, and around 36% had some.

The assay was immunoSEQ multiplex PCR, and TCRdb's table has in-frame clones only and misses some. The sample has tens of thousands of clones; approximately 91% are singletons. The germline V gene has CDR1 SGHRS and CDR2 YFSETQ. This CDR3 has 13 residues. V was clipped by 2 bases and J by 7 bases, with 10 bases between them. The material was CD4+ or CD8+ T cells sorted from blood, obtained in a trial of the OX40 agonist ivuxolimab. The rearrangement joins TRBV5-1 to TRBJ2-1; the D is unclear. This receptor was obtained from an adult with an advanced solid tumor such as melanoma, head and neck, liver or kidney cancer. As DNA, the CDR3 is TGCGCCAGCAGCTTTACCCACGGGAATGAGCAGTTCTTC. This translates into CASSFTHGNEQFF.